This record concerns one TCR beta chain sequence. Its matching antigen is unknown. Germline lookup yields CDR1 SGHDN and CDR2 FVKESK. The CDR3 is 15 amino acids. V was clipped by 1 base and J by 5 bases, with 14 bases between them. Sequencing used immunoSEQ v3. Assay: immunoSEQ multiplex PCR; the TCRdb copy retains only in-frame clones and omits some. The sample shows approximately 60,000 clones, over 70% of them seen only once. The entry originates in a study of TIL therapy for anti-PD-1-resistant metastatic lung cancer. The study, taken as a whole, reports: After infusion, TIL clonotypes partly replaced peripheral T cells and declined over months.

The sample's time point: pre-treatment sample, taken before nivolumab and TIL therapy. Sequenced material: blood, taken at baseline. The V call is TRBV14, the J call TRBJ2-5; tentatively, D is TRBD1 (6 bases). This sequence was found in a person aged 25 to 79 with non-small cell lung cancer. CDR3 DNA: TGTGCCAGCAGCCAAGTTGGGGGCGCGTCCGAGACCCAGTACTTC. Its protein product is CASSQVGGASETQYF.